This is a list of T cell receptor beta chains from one sample in a study of breast tumors, draining lymph nodes, adjacent tissues. Via MiXCR, TCRdb re-called the multiplex PCR reads, giving one row per CDR3 protein. This sample has 70,000 to 95,000 distinct CDR3 sequences; roughly 20% occur once, and the top ten carry approximately 2.5%. The sequenced sample consisted of axillary lymph node tissue. The receptors stem from a female donor with breast cancer. Some clones in this sample may be carry-over from other donors' samples. Both conserved end residues are part of each CDR3. The D gene is left open where the match is weak. Not all rows give a size; the values are once, few, many and, for expanded clones, a class.

d_gene,abundance,j_gene,v_gene,CDR3aa,CDR3nt
.,many,TRBJ2-7,TRBV10-3,CAISTAGRSEQYF,TGTGCCATCAGCACCGCCGGGCGGAGCGAGCAGTACTTC
TRBD1,many,TRBJ2-1,TRBV9,CASSVGTGGITEQFF,TGTGCCAGCAGCGTAGGGACAGGGGGAATAACTGAGCAGTTCTTC
.,many,TRBJ2-5,TRBV7-8,CASSFQETQYF,TGTGCCAGCAGCTTCCAAGAGACCCAGTACTTC
.,many,TRBJ2-1,TRBV7-9,CASSGLRDKGINEQFF,TGTGCCAGCAGCGGACTCCGGGACAAAGGGATCAATGAGCAGTTCTTC
.,many,TRBJ2-1,TRBV20-1,CSASLGNGEQFF,TGCAGTGCTAGCTTAGGGAATGGGGAGCAGTTCTTC
.,few,TRBJ2-5,TRBV29-1,CSVEDLGSSMETQYF,TGCAGCGTTGAAGATCTCGGGAGTTCGATGGAGACCCAGTACTTC
TRBD1,many,TRBJ2-5,TRBV15,CATSRERRAGGETQYF,TGTGCCACCAGCAGAGAAAGGAGAGCAGGGGGAGAGACCCAGTACTTC
TRBD2,.,TRBJ2-5,TRBV30,CAWSTPRTSGQETQYF,TGTGCCTGGAGTACCCCTCGGACTAGCGGCCAAGAGACCCAGTACTTC
.,few,TRBJ2-1,TRBV6-2/TRBV6-3,CASSYSGAGVTYNEQFF,TGTGCCAGCAGTTACTCGGGGGCGGGAGTGACCTACAATGAGCAGTTCTTC
.,many,TRBJ2-7,TRBV13,CASSLALYEQYF,TGTGCCAGCAGCTTAGCCCTCTACGAGCAGTACTTC